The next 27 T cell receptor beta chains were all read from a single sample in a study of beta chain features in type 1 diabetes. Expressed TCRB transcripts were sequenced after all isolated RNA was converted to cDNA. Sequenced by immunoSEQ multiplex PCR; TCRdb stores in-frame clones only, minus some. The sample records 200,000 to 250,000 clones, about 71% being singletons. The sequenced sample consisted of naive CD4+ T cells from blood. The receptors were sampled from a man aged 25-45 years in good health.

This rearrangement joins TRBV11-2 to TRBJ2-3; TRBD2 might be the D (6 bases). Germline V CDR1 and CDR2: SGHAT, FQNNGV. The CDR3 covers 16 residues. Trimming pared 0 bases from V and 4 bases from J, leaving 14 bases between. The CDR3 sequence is CASSLDGSPGADTQYF. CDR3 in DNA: TGTGCCAGCAGCTTAGACGGTAGCCCGGGGGCAGATACGCAGTATTTT.

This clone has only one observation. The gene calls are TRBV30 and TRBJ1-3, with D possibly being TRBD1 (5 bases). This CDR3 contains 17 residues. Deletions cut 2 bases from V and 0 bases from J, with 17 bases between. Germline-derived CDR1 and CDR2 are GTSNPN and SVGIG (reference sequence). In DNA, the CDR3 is TGTGCCTGGAGTTTGGGACCCCCGGGTAGCTCTGGAAACACCATATATTTT. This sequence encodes CAWSLGPPGSSGNTIYF.

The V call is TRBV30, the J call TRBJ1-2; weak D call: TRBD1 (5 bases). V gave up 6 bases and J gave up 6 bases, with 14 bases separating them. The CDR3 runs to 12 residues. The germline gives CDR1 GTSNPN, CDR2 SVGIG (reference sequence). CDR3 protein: CACLPPGDGYTF. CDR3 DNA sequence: TGTGCCTGCCTTCCCCCGGGGGATGGCTACACCTTC.

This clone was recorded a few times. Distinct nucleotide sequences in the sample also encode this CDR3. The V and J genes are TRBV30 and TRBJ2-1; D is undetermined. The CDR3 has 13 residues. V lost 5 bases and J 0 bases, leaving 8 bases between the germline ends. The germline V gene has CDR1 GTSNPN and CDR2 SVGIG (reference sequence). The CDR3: CAWRQSSYNEQFF. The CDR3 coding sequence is TGTGCCTGGCGCCAGAGCTCCTACAATGAGCAGTTCTTC. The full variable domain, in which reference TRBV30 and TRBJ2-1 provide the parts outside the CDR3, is SQTIHQWPATLVQPVGSPLSLECTVEGTSNPNLYWYRQAAGRGLQLLFYSVGIGQISSEVPQNLSASRPQDRQFILSSKKLLLSDSGFYLCAWRQSSYNEQFFGPGTRLTVL.

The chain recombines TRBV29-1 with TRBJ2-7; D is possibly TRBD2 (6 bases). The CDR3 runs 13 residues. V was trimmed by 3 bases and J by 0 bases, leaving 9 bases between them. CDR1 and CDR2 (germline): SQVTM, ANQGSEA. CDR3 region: CSVDGRDSYEQYF. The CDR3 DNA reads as TGCAGCGTTGATGGGCGGGACTCCTACGAGCAGTACTTC.

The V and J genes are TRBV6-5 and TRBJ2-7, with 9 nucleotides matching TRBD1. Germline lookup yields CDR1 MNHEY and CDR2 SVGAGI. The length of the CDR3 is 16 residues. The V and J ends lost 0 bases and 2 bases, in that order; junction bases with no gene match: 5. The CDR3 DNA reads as TGTGCCAGCAGTTACTCCAGGACAGGGGCGGCCTACGAGCAGTACTTC. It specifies CASSYSRTGAAYEQYF.

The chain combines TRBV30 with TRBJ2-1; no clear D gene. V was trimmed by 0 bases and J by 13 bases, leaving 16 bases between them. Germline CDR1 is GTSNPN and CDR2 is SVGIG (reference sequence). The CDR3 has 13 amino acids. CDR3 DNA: TGTGCCTGGAGTGTAAGGCGCCAAACGGGTCAGTTCTTC. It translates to CAWSVRRQTGQFF.

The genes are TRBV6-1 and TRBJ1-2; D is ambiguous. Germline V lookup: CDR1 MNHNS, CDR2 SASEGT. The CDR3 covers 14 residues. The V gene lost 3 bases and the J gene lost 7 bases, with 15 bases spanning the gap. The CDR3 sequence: CASSDDYRTSGYTF. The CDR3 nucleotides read TGTGCCAGCAGTGACGACTACCGCACGTCTGGCTACACCTTC.

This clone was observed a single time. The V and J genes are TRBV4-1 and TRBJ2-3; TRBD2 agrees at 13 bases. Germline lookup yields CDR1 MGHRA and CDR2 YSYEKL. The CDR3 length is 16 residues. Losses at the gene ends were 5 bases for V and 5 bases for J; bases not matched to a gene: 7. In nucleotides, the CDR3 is TGCGCCAGCAGCGGCGTACTAGCGGGAGGGGGAGATACGCAGTATTTT. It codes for CASSGVLAGGGDTQYF.

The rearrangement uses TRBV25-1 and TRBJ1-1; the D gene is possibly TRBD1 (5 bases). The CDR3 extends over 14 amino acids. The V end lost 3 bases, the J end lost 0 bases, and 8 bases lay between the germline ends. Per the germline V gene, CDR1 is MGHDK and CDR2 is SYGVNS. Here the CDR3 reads CASSDTRVNTEAFF. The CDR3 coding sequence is TGTGCCAGCAGTGATACCAGGGTGAACACTGAAGCTTTCTTT.

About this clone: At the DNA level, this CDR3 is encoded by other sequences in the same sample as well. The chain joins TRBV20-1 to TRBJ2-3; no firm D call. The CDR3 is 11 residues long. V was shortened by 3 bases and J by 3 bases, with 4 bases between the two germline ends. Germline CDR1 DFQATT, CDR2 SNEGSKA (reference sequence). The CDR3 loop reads CSASGTDTQYF. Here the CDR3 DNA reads TGCAGTGCTAGCGGGACAGATACGCAGTATTTT.

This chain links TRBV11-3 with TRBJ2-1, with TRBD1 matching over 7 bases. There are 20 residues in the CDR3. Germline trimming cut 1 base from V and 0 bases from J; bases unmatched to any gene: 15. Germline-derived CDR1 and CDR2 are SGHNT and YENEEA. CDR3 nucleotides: TGTGCCAGCAGCTTAGCAACAGGGGTTCAGCGCACAAGCTCCTACAATGAGCAGTTCTTC. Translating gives CASSLATGVQRTSSYNEQFF. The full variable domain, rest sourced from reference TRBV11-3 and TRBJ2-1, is EAGVVQSPRYKIIEKKQPVAFWCNPISGHNTLYWYLQNLGQGPELLIRYENEEAVDDSQLPKDRFSAERLKGVDSTLKIQPAELGDSAVYLCASSLATGVQRTSSYNEQFFGPGTRLTVL.

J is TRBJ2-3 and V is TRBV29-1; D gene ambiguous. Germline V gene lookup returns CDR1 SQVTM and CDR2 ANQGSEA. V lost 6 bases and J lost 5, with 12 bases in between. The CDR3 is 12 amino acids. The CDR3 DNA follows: TGCAGCGTCCAGGACGGTAGAGATACGCAGTATTTT. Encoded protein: CSVQDGRDTQYF.

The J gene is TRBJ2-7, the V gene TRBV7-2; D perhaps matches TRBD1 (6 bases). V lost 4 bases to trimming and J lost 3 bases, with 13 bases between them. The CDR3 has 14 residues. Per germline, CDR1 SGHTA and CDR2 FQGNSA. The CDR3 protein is CASSYSTGHYEQYF. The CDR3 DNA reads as TGTGCCAGCAGCTACTCGACAGGACACTACGAGCAGTACTTC.

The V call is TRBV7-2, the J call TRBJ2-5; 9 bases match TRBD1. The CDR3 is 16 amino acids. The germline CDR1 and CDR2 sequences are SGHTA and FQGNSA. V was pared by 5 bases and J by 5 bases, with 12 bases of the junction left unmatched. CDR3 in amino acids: CASSPGQGSWGETQYF. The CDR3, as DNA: TGTGCCAGCAGCCCCGGACAGGGGTCATGGGGCGAGACCCAGTACTTC.

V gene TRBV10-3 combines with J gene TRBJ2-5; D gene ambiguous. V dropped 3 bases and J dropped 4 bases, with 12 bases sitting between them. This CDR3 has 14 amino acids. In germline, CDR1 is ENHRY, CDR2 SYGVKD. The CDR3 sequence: CAISEGIAPETQYF. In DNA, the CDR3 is TGTGCCATCAGTGAAGGGATAGCCCCAGAGACCCAGTACTTC.

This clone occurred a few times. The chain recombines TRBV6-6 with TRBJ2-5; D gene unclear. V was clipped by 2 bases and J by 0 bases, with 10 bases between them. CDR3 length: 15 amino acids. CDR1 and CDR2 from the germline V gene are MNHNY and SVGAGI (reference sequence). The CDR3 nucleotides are TGTGCCAGCAGTTACGGGATCAGCCACCAAGAGACCCAGTACTTC. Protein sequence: CASSYGISHQETQYF.

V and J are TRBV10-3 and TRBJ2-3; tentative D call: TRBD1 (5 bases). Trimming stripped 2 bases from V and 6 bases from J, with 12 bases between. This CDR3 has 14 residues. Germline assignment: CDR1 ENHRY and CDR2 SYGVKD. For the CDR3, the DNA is TGTGCCATCAGTGAGACAGGTTCACTGGATACGCAGTATTTT. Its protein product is CAISETGSLDTQYF.

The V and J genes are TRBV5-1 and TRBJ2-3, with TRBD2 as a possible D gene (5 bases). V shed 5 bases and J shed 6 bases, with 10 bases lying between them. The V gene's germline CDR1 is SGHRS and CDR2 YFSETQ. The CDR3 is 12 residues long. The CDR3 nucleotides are TGCGCCAGCAGGCTAGCCAAGGATACGCAGTATTTT. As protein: CASRLAKDTQYF.

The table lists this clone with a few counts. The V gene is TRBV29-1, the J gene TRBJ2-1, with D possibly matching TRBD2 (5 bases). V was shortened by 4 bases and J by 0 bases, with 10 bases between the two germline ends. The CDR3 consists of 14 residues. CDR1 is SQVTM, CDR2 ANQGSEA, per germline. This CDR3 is CSVVGGFSYNEQFF. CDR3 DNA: TGCAGCGTTGTCGGCGGGTTCTCCTACAATGAGCAGTTCTTC.

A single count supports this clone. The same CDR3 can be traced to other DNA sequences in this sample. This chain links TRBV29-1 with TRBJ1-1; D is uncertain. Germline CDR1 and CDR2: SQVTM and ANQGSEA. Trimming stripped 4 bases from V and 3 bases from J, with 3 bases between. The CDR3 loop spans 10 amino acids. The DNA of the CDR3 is TGCAGCGTTGGCGACACTGAAGCTTTCTTT. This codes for CSVGDTEAFF.

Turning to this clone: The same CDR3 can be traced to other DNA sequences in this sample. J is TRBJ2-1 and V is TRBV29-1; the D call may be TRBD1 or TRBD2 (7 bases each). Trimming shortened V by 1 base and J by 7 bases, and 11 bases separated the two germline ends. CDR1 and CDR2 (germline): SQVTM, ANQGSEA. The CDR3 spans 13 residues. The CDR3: CSVEGQGGNEQFF. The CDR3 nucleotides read TGCAGCGTTGAAGGACAGGGAGGGAATGAGCAGTTCTTC.

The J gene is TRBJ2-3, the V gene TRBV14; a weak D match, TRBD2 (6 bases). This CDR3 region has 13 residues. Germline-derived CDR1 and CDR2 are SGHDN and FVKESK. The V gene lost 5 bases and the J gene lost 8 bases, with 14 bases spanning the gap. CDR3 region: CASSKGRELTQYF. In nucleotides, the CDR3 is TGTGCCAGCAGCAAGGGACGGGAGCTTACGCAGTATTTT.

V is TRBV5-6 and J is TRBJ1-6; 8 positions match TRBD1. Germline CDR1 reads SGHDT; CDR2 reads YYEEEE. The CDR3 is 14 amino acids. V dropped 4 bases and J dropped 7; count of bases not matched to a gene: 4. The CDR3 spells CASSLGTGNSPLHF. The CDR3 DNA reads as TGTGCCAGCAGCCTCGGGACAGGAAATTCACCCCTCCACTTT.

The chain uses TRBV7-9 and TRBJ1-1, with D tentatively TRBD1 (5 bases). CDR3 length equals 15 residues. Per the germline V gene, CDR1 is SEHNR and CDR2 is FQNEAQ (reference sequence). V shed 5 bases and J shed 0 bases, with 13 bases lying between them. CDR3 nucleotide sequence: TGTGCCAGCAGCATTGCTATGACAGTGAACACTGAAGCTTTCTTT. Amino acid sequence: CASSIAMTVNTEAFF.

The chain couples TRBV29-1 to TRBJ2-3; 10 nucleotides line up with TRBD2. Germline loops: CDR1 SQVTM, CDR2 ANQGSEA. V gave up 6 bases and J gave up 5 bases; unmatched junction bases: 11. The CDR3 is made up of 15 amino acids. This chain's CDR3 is CSVPRTSGDQDTQYF. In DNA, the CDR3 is TGCAGCGTCCCAAGGACTAGCGGTGACCAAGATACGCAGTATTTT.

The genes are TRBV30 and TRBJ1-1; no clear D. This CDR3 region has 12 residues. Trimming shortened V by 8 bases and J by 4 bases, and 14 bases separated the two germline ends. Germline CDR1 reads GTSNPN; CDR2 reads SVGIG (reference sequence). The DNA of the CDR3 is TGTGCCAGGACCGGGTACGGCACTGAAGCTTTCTTT. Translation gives CARTGYGTEAFF.